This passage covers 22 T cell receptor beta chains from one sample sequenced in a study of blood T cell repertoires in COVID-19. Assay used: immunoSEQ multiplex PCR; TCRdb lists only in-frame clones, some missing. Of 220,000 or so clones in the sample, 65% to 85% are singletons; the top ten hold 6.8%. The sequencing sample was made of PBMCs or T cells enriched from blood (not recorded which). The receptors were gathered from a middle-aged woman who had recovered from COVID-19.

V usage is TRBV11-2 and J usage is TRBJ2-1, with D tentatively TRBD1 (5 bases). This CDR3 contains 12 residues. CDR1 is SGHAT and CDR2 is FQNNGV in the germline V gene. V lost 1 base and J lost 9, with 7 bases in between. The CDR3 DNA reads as TGTGCCAGCAGCTTAGTAGGGGCTGAGCAGTTCTTC. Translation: CASSLVGAEQFF.

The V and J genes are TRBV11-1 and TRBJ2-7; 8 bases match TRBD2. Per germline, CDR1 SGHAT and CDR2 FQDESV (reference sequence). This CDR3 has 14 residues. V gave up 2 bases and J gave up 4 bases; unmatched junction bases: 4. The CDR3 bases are TGTGCCAGCAGCTTAAGCGGGAGCCTGTACGAGCAGTACTTC. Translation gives CASSLSGSLYEQYF.

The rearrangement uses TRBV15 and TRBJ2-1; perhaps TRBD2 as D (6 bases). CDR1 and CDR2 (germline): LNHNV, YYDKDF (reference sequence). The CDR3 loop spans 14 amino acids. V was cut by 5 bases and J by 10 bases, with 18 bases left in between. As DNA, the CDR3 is TGTGCCACCAGCCGCGGGGCGACTCAGGAGGAGCAGTTCTTC. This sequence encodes CATSRGATQEEQFF.

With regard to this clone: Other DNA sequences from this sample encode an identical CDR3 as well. The CDR3 region is CASSVGLAGADTQYF. CDR3 DNA: TGTGCCAGCAGCGTTGGACTAGCGGGAGCAGATACGCAGTATTTT. The chain joins TRBV7-2 to TRBJ2-3, with 13 nucleotides matching TRBD2. Germline V lookup: CDR1 SGHTA, CDR2 FQGNSA. This CDR3 comprises 15 residues. V lost 5 bases and J lost 4; bases outside the gene matches: 3.

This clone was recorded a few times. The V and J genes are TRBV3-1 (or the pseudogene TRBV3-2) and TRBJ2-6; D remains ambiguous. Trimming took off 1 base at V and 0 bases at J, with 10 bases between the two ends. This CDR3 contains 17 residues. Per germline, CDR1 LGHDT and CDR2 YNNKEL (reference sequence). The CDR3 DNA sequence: TGTGCCAGCAGCCAAGTCCTGATGAGCTCTGGGGCCAACGTCCTGACTTTC. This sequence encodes CASSQVLMSSGANVLTF.

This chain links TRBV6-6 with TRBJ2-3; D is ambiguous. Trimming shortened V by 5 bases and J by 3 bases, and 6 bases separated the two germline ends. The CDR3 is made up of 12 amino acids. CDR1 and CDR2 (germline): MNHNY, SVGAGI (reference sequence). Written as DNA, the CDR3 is TGTGCCAGCAGTCCCACTACAGATACGCAGTATTTT. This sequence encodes CASSPTTDTQYF.

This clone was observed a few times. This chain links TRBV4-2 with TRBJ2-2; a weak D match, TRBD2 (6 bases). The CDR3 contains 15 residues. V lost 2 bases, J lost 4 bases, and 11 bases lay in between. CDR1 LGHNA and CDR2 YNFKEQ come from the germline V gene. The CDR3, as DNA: TGTGCCAGCAGCCAACAGGAGGGGAGCACCGGGGAGCTGTTTTTT. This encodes CASSQQEGSTGELFF.

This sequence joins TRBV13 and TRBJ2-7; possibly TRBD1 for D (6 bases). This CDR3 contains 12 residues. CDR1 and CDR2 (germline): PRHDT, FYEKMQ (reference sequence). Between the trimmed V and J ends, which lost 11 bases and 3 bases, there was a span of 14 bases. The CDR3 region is CAYPGQNYEQYV. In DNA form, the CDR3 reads TGTGCCTACCCCGGACAGAACTACGAGCAGTACGTC.

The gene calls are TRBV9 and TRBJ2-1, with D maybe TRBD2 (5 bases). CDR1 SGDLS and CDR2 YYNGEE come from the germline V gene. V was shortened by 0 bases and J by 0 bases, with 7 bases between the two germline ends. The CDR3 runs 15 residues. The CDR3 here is CASSVESGSYNEQFF. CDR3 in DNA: TGTGCCAGCAGCGTAGAAAGCGGCTCCTACAATGAGCAGTTCTTC.

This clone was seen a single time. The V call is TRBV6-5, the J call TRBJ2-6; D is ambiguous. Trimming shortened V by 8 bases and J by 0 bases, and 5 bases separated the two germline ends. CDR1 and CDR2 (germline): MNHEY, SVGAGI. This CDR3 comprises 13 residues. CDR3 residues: CASSSSGANVLTF. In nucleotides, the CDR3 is TGTGCCAGCTCGAGCTCTGGGGCCAACGTCCTGACTTTC.

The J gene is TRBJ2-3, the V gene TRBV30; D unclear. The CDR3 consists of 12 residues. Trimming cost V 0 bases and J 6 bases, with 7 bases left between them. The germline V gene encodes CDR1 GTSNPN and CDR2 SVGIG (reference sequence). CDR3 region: CAWSVEWDTQYF. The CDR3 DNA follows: TGTGCCTGGAGTGTCGAGTGGGATACGCAGTATTTT.

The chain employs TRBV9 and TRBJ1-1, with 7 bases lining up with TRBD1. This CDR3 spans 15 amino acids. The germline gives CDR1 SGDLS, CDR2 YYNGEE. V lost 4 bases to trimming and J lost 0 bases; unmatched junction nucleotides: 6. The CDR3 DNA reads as TGTGCCAGCAGCCCTCGACAGGGAATGAACACTGAAGCTTTCTTT. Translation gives CASSPRQGMNTEAFF.

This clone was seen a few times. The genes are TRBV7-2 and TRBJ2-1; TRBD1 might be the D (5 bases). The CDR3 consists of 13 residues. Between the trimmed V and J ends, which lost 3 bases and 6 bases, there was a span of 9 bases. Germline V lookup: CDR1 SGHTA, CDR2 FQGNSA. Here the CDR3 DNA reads TGTGCCAGCAGCTTCGGACATCTCAATGAGCAGTTCTTC. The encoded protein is CASSFGHLNEQFF.

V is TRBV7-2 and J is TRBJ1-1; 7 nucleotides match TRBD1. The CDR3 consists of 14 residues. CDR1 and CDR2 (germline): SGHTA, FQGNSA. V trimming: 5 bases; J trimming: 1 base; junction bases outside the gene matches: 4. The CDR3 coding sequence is TGTGCCAGCAGCCCGGGACAGAGGAACACTGAAGCTTTCTTT. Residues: CASSPGQRNTEAFF. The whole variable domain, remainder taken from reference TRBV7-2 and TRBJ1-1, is GAGVSQSPSNKVTEKGKDVELRCDPISGHTALYWYRQSLGQGLEFLIYFQGNSAPDKSGLPSDRFSAERTGGSVSTLTIQRTQQEDSAVYLCASSPGQRNTEAFFGQGTRLTVV.

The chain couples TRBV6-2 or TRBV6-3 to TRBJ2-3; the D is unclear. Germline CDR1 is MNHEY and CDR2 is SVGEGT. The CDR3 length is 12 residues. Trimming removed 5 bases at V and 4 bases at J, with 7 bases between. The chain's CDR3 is CASSNNPDTQYF. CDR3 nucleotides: TGTGCCAGCAGTAACAACCCAGATACGCAGTATTTT.

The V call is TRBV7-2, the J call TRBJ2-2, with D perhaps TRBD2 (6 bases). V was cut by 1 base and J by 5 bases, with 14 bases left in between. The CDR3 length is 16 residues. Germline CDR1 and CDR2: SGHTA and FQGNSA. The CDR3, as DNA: TGTGCCAGCAGCTTAGGGCCCGGCGGAGGGACCGGGGAGCTGTTTTTT. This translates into CASSLGPGGGTGELFF.

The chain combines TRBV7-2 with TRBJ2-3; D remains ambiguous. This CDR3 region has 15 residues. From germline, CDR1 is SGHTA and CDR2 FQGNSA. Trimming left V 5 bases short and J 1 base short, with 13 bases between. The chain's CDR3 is CASSPSGRGTDTQYF. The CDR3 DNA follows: TGTGCCAGCAGCCCCTCTGGTCGGGGCACAGATACGCAGTATTTT.

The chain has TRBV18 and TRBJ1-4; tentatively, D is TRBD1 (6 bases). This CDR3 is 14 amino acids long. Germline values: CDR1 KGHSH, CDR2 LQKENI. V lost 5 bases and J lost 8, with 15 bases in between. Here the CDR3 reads CASSTTGQGEKLFF. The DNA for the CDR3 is TGTGCCAGCTCAACGACAGGCCAAGGGGAAAAACTGTTTTTT.

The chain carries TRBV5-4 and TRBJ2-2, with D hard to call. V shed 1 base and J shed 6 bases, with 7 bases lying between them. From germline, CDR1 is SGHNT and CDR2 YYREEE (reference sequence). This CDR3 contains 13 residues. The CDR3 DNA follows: TGTGCCAGCAGCTTGCTTTCAGCCGGGGAGCTGTTTTTT. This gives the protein CASSLLSAGELFF.

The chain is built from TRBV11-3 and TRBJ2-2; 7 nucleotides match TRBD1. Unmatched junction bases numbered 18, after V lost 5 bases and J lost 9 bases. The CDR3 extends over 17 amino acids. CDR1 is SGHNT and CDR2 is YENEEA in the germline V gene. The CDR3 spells CASSLNTLGQQHRELFF. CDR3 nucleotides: TGTGCCAGCAGCCTAAACACCCTGGGACAGCAACACCGGGAGCTGTTTTTT.

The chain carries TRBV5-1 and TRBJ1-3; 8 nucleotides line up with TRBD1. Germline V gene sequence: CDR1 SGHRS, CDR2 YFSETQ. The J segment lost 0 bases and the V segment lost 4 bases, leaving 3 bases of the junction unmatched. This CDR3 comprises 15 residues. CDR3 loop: CASSIDRGSGNTIYF. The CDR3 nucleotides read TGCGCCAGCAGCATAGACAGGGGCTCTGGAAACACCATATATTTT.

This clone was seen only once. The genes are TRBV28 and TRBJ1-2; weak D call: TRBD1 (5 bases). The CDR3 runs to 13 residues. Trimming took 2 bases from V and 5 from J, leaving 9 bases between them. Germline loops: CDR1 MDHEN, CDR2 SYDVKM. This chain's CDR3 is CASSLIGGYGYTF. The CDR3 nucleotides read TGTGCCAGCAGTTTAATCGGGGGTTATGGCTACACCTTC.